This T cell receptor (beta chain) was sequenced during a study of T cell repertoires in cytomegalovirus infection. TCRdb itself ran the reads through MiXCR, one entry per CDR3 protein. This table has around 530,000 distinct CDR3 sequences, about 17% appearing once. At least ten counts were recorded for this clonotype. V shed 5 bases and J 3 bases; nucleotides not matched to a gene: 9. The CDR3 spans 15 residues. This sequence was found in a human donor in good health (CMV status not recorded). Some clones in this sample may be carry-over from other donors' samples. Material: CD8+ T cells from PBMCs. The chain has TRBV12-3 or TRBV12-4 and TRBJ2-7, with 8 bases that match TRBD1. CDR3 DNA: TGTGCCAGCAGTCTCCGGACAGGGAGCTTCTACGAGCAGTACTTC. Translated: CASSLRTGSFYEQYF.